The clone carrying this T cell receptor beta chain was seen only a few times. The record originates from a study of blood T cell repertoires in COVID-19. Whole-study context: Samples taken during acute and convalescent COVID-19 were collected in the United States, Italy and Spain. In each case, the material was cDNA or gDNA derived from T cells, B-cell-depleted T cells, or PBMCs.

As originally analysed: Reference gene primer amplification yielded estimated nucleated cell counts. TCRdb's copy holds only in-frame clones and misses some; the assay was immunoSEQ multiplex PCR. The DNA gave D and trimming, while V, J and clone size come from that table. The sample holds approximately 250,000 clones, roughly 80% seen once. The sample was peripheral blood. This receptor was taken from a woman aged 50 to 60 with acute or convalescent COVID-19.

The CDR3 sequence: CASSAGTLPTTDTQYF. The CDR3 nucleotides are TGTGCCAGCAGCGCCGGGACACTCCCAACCACAGATACGCAGTATTTT. The chain uses TRBV7-9 and TRBJ2-3; TRBD1 might be the D (6 bases). Germline V gene data show CDR1 as SEHNR and CDR2 as FQNEAQ (reference sequence). V dropped 5 bases and J dropped 2 bases, with 17 bases sitting between them. The CDR3 covers 16 residues.